This is a list of T cell receptor beta chains from one sample in a study of blood T cell repertoires in COVID-19. Measured with immunoSEQ multiplex PCR; TCRdb has only the in-frame clones, and not every one. The table shows roughly 300,000 clones, with 89% occurring only once. The sequencing sample was made of peripheral blood. These TCRs come from a young man who had recovered from COVID-19. The CDR3 runs from the conserved cysteine through the conserved F or W. Each record gives: CDR3 length, V gene, D gene, clone size, J gene, CDR3 DNA, CDR3 protein. D genes are given only for firm matches. Some rows have no size entry. The others give once, few or many, or a class for an expanded clone.

14	TRBV7-9	-	few	TRBJ1-1	TGTGCCAGCAGCTTATCCCTACAGGACACTGAAGCTTTCTTT	CASSLSLQDTEAFF
14	TRBV6-5	TRBD1	-	TRBJ2-7	TGTGCCAGCAGTTTCGGGACAGGGAGTAACGAGCAGTACTTC	CASSFGTGSNEQYF
16	TRBV6-6	TRBD2	-	TRBJ2-1	TGTGCCAGCAGTTACCTAGCGGGGGGGCAGGGCAATGAGCAGTTCTTC	CASSYLAGGQGNEQFF
13	TRBV2	TRBD1	-	TRBJ2-7	TGTGCCAGCAGCGGGACAGGGAGGAACGAGCAGTACTTC	CASSGTGRNEQYF
14	TRBV15	TRBD1	-	TRBJ2-7	TGTGCCACCAGCAAGCCGGGACAGGGACGCGAGCAGTACTTC	CATSKPGQGREQYF
14	TRBV9	-	-	TRBJ1-1	TGTGCCAGCAGCGTAGGGACAATGAACACTGAAGCTTTCTTT	CASSVGTMNTEAFF
15	TRBV7-9	-	few	TRBJ1-1	TGTGCCAGCCGAGCTTTTGGGGCCATGAACACTGAAGCTTTCTTT	CASRAFGAMNTEAFF
15	TRBV15	-	once	TRBJ2-7	TGTGCCACCAGCACCACGGGAATCACCCCCCACGAGCAGTACTTC	CATSTTGITPHEQYF
11	TRBV29-1	-	-	TRBJ1-1	TGCAGCGTTGAAGGAACTACAAATGCTTTCTTT	CSVEGTTNAFF
11	TRBV5-1	-	-	TRBJ1-2	TGCGCCAGCGTAGCAGGGTATGGCTACACCTTC	CASVAGYGYTF
16	TRBV4-3	-	-	TRBJ1-2	TGCGCCAGCAGCCAAGATTGGACGGTCAGCGGGGGCGGCTACACCTTC	CASSQDWTVSGGGYTF
14	TRBV29-1	-	-	TRBJ2-1	TGCAGCGTCGAGGGACAGACTAGCGCCAATGAGCAGTTCTTC	CSVEGQTSANEQFF
15	TRBV5-1	-	-	TRBJ1-3	TGCGCCAGCAGCCCGGGGGGATCCTCTGGAAACACCATATATTTT	CASSPGGSSGNTIYF
15	TRBV7-9	TRBD1	-	TRBJ1-5	TGTGCCAGCAGCCTGGGACAGTATAGCAATCAGCCCCAGCATTTT	CASSLGQYSNQPQHF
13	TRBV7-2	-	-	TRBJ2-1	TGTGCCAGCAGCTTTTTAAGAGGGCATGAGCAGTTCTTC	CASSFLRGHEQFF
18	TRBV7-2	TRBD2	-	TRBJ2-7	TGTGCCAGCAGCTTAAGGTCGTCCCTAACTAGCGCGTCCTACGAGCAGTACTTC	CASSLRSSLTSASYEQYF
18	TRBV4-3	-	-	TRBJ1-5	TGCGCCAGCAGCCATGAGGAGCGAAGAAGGGGGAGCAATCAGCCCCAGCATTTT	CASSHEERRRGSNQPQHF
16	TRBV11-2	-	once	TRBJ2-7	TGTGCCAGCAGCTTAGATCTGGGTAGGGGCTCCTACGAGCAGTACTTC	CASSLDLGRGSYEQYF
16	TRBV5-5	TRBD2	-	TRBJ2-7	TGTGCCAGCAGCCGGGGGGACGGAGAAAGCTCCTACGAGCAGTACTTC	CASSRGDGESSYEQYF
16	TRBV19	TRBD1	few	TRBJ1-6	TGTGCCAGTAGTCCGAACCAGGACAGGCATCATTCACCCCTCCACTTT	CASSPNQDRHHSPLHF
16	TRBV19	-	-	TRBJ1-2	TGTGCCAGTAGCCCGCTCGACTTCAGGGCTTCCTATGGCTACACCTTC	CASSPLDFRASYGYTF
13	TRBV9	-	once	TRBJ1-2	TGTGCCAGCAGCTTAGGACAGTCCTATGGCTACACCTTC	CASSLGQSYGYTF
14	TRBV19	TRBD2	-	TRBJ2-1	TGTGCCAGTAGCGTAGCGGGAGATTGGAATGAGCAGTTCTTC	CASSVAGDWNEQFF
16	TRBV5-1	TRBD1	-	TRBJ1-1	TGCGCCAGCAGAATGGACGGGACAGTACTTAACACTGAAGCTTTCTTT	CASRMDGTVLNTEAFF
15	TRBV19	TRBD1	once	TRBJ1-4	TGTGCCAGTAGCGGGACAGCTGCAACTAATGAAAAACTGTTTTTT	CASSGTAATNEKLFF
13	TRBV12-3/TRBV12-4	-	-	TRBJ2-1	TGTGCCAGCACCACTAGGGCCCACAATGAGCAGTTCTTC	CASTTRAHNEQFF
13	TRBV14	-	-	TRBJ1-2	TGTGCCAGCAGCCAATCGCAGGGCTCAGGCTACACCTTC	CASSQSQGSGYTF
12	TRBV5-6	-	-	TRBJ2-7	TGTGCCATTTCCTGGGGGCAGGGGGAGCAGTACTTC	CAISWGQGEQYF
12	TRBV10-2	-	-	TRBJ1-1	TGCGCCAGCAGTGAGTCGTTCGGGGAAGCTTTCTTT	CASSESFGEAFF
13	TRBV4-3	-	-	TRBJ2-1	TGCGCCAGCAGCCAAGATGGCAACAATGAGCAGTTCTTC	CASSQDGNNEQFF
15	TRBV9	-	-	TRBJ2-1	TGTGCCAGCAGCGTTTCAGGTGGATCCTACAATGAGCAGTTCTTC	CASSVSGGSYNEQFF
15	TRBV10-3	TRBD1	-	TRBJ2-7	TGTGCCATCAGCGAAGGGACAGGGCTCTCCTACGAGCAGTACTTC	CAISEGTGLSYEQYF
17	TRBV7-8	TRBD1	-	TRBJ1-2	TGTGCCAGCAGCCACAAATTCACAGGGGACACTAACTATGGCTACACCTTC	CASSHKFTGDTNYGYTF
14	TRBV30	-	once	TRBJ1-5	TGTGCCTGGAGTGTTGGTCCGAACGGGCAGCCCCAGCATTTT	CAWSVGPNGQPQHF
15	TRBV9	-	-	TRBJ2-7	TGTGCCAGCAGCGGGGGGGGGCACGCCTCCTACGAGCAGTACTTC	CASSGGGHASYEQYF
18	TRBV4-1	TRBD2	-	TRBJ2-3	TGCGCCAGCAGCCAAGATATGACTAGCGGGACCCTGTATGATACGCAGTATTTT	CASSQDMTSGTLYDTQYF
15	TRBV3-1/TRBV3-2	-	-	TRBJ1-6	TGTGCCAGCAGCCAAGATTTGGCTTCTAATTCACCCCTCCACTTT	CASSQDLASNSPLHF
16	TRBV18	-	-	TRBJ1-2	TGTGCCAGCTCACCCACGGACACTCCGATCGGCTATGGCTACACCTTC	CASSPTDTPIGYGYTF
15	TRBV18	-	-	TRBJ2-3	TGTGCCAGCTCACCACAGGGGATTAGCACAGATACGCAGTATTTT	CASSPQGISTDTQYF
15	TRBV11-2	-	-	TRBJ2-7	TGTGCCAGCAGCTTCGAAGGACAGCCTTCCTACGAGCAGTACTTC	CASSFEGQPSYEQYF
17	TRBV3-1/TRBV3-2	-	-	TRBJ2-7	TGTGCCAGCAGCCAAGATAAAGGGCTAGGGAGCTGGTACGAGCAGTACTTC	CASSQDKGLGSWYEQYF
11	TRBV6-2/TRBV6-3	-	-	TRBJ1-1	TGTGCCAGCAGTTCGGACACCGAAGCTTTCTTT	CASSSDTEAFF
15	TRBV6-6	-	-	TRBJ2-1	TGTGCCAGCAGTTACTCAGGGGTCTCCTACAATGAGCAGTTCTTC	CASSYSGVSYNEQFF
15	TRBV15	-	-	TRBJ1-5	TGTGCCACCAGCAGAGACGCGGGGTTTTTACAGCCCCAGCATTTT	CATSRDAGFLQPQHF